These 32 T cell receptor beta chains were sequenced from one sample in a study of OX40 agonist ivuxolimab in advanced cancers. Receptor libraries were prepared by the immunoSEQ multiplex PCR assay. Imported from immuneACCESS, the table was reduced by TCRdb to in-frame sequences with V and J called. These copies leave out some clones; in studies compared against another copy, an unresolved V gene accounts for under half, and the cause of the remainder is not known. The sample yields 40,000 or so clones; approximately 85% were counted once. The ten most abundant clones make up more than 2% of the sample. Sequenced material: CD4+ or CD8+ T cells sorted from blood, taken in a trial of the OX40 agonist ivuxolimab. These receptors came from an adult with an advanced solid tumor such as melanoma, head and neck, liver or kidney cancer.

This sequence joins TRBV30 and TRBJ2-5; D is perhaps TRBD2 (5 bases). The CDR3 length is 15 residues. Germline assignment: CDR1 GTSNPN and CDR2 SVGIG (reference sequence). Trimming took 4 bases from V and 5 from J, leaving 20 bases between them. The CDR3 bases are TGTGCCTGGAACACACTGGTAGGGAGTAGGGAGACCCAGTACTTC. Amino acid sequence: CAWNTLVGSRETQYF.

This chain uses TRBV4-1 with TRBJ1-2, with 9 bases aligning to TRBD1. Unmatched junction bases numbered 7, after V lost 4 bases and J lost 4 bases. CDR1 MGHRA and CDR2 YSYEKL come from the germline V gene. The CDR3 has 15 residues. The DNA of the CDR3 is TGCGCCAGCAGCCCGACAGGGGGTACTGGCTATGGCTACACCTTC. It translates to CASSPTGGTGYGYTF.

The chain carries TRBV19 and TRBJ1-1; weak D call: TRBD1 (6 bases). Germline CDR1 reads LNHDA; CDR2 reads SQIVND (reference sequence). CDR3 length equals 15 residues. V shed 6 bases and J shed 3 bases, with 17 bases lying between them. The chain's CDR3 is CASSTRGAVDTEAFF. CDR3 bases: TGTGCCAGTAGCACACGGGGGGCGGTGGACACTGAAGCTTTCTTT.

The CDR3 region is CASTEAAMNTEAFF. In DNA form, the CDR3 reads TGTGCCAGTACTGAGGCGGCGATGAACACTGAAGCTTTCTTT. V and J are TRBV19 and TRBJ1-1; D is unclear. Germline assignment: CDR1 LNHDA and CDR2 SQIVND (reference sequence). V dropped 7 bases and J dropped 0 bases, with 12 bases sitting between them. This CDR3 region has 14 residues. Full variable domain (outside the CDR3, taken from reference TRBV19 and TRBJ1-1): DGGITQSPKYLFRKEGQNVTLSCEQNLNHDAMYWYRQDPGQGLRLIYYSQIVNDFQKGDIAEGYSVSREKKESFPLTVTSAQKNPTAFYLCASTEAAMNTEAFFGQGTRLTVV.

The chain employs TRBV27 and TRBJ2-7; 7 bases are shared with TRBD2. Trimming at V came to 5 bases and at J to 2 bases, leaving 6 bases not matched to a gene. Germline CDR1 is MNHEY and CDR2 is SMNVEV (reference sequence). The CDR3 spans 14 residues. The CDR3 spells CASSLGGGTYEQYF. CDR3 DNA sequence: TGTGCCAGCAGTCTTGGGGGGGGGACCTACGAGCAGTACTTC.

The V gene is TRBV6-6, the J gene TRBJ2-7; D unclear. The germline gives CDR1 MNHNY, CDR2 SVGAGI (reference sequence). Trimming cost V 0 bases and J 6 bases, with 9 bases left between them. This CDR3 region has 13 residues. CDR3 sequence: CASSYSVGSEQYF. The DNA for the CDR3 is TGTGCCAGCAGTTACTCGGTAGGATCCGAGCAGTACTTC.

J is TRBJ2-1 and V is TRBV5-6; D is unclear. Germline CDR1 is SGHDT and CDR2 is YYEEEE. V lost 2 bases, J lost 4 bases, and 13 bases lay in between. This CDR3 has 15 residues. The CDR3, as DNA: TGTGCCAGCAGCTTTTGGGAACCCAGTTACAATGAGCAGTTCTTC. Translation: CASSFWEPSYNEQFF.

This rearrangement joins TRBV7-2 to TRBJ2-7, with 8 nucleotides matching TRBD2. Germline V gene lookup returns CDR1 SGHTA and CDR2 FQGNSA. The CDR3 runs 14 residues. Trimming took 7 bases from V and 5 from J; bases not matched to a gene: 10. The CDR3 loop is CASTLYGRANEQYF. The DNA of the CDR3 is TGTGCCAGCACTCTATACGGGAGGGCCAACGAGCAGTACTTC.

The V call is TRBV4-2, the J call TRBJ1-2; 7 bases line up with TRBD1. Germline CDR1 reads LGHNA; CDR2 reads YNFKEQ. The CDR3 spans 15 residues. The junction had 3 bases not matched to a gene; V was cut back by 1 base and J by 1 base. This chain's CDR3 is CASSQGGGDNYGYTF. Here the CDR3 DNA reads TGTGCCAGCAGCCAAGGAGGGGGCGATAACTATGGCTACACCTTC.

The chain recombines TRBV10-1 with TRBJ2-7, with 8 nucleotides matching TRBD1. From germline, CDR1 is WNHNN and CDR2 SYGVQD (reference sequence). The CDR3 loop spans 16 amino acids. V was clipped by 3 bases and J by 2 bases; unmatched bases: 9. This CDR3 is CASSEPGQGWTYEQYF. The CDR3 DNA reads TGCGCCAGCAGTGAACCCGGACAGGGATGGACCTACGAGCAGTACTTC.

The chain employs TRBV28 and TRBJ1-5; tentatively, D is TRBD1 (5 bases). The CDR3 runs to 12 residues. Germline values: CDR1 MDHEN, CDR2 SYDVKM. V shed 6 bases and J shed 6 bases, with 9 bases lying between them. As DNA, the CDR3 is TGTGCCAGCAGGCGCACAGGTCAGCCCCAGCATTTT. Translating gives CASRRTGQPQHF.

The CDR3 DNA reads TGTGCCAGCCGACAGGGGGATAATTCACCCCTCCACTTT. Its translation: CASRQGDNSPLHF. The chain employs TRBV7-8 and TRBJ1-6; 9 bases map to TRBD1. This CDR3 spans 13 amino acids. Losses at the gene ends were 8 bases for V and 5 bases for J; bases not matched to a gene: 1. The V gene's germline CDR1 is SGHVS and CDR2 FQNEAQ.

This clone was counted only a few times. The chain uses TRBV28 and TRBJ1-2; D is uncertain. The CDR3 runs 12 residues. The V gene's germline CDR1 is MDHEN and CDR2 SYDVKM. V was clipped by 3 bases and J by 0 bases, with 2 bases between them. The chain's CDR3 is CASSLSNYGYTF. CDR3 bases: TGTGCCAGCAGTTTGTCTAACTATGGCTACACCTTC.

The J gene is TRBJ2-7, the V gene TRBV6-5; D is uncertain. Germline lookup yields CDR1 MNHEY and CDR2 SVGAGI. The CDR3 is 11 amino acids. V lost 6 bases to trimming and J lost 6 bases, with 9 bases between them. The CDR3 bases are TGTGCCAGCAGCACCGTTCTCGAGCAGTACTTC. Protein product: CASSTVLEQYF.

In DNA, the CDR3 is TGCGCCAGCAGCACCGGGCTCTCCTACGAGCAGTACTTC. This translates into CASSTGLSYEQYF. The V gene is TRBV5-1, the J gene TRBJ2-7, with D hard to call. Trimming pared 4 bases from V and 0 bases from J, leaving 8 bases between. The CDR3 extends over 13 amino acids. In germline, CDR1 is SGHRS, CDR2 YFSETQ.

The genes are TRBV4-2 and TRBJ2-3, with 15 positions matching TRBD2. Trimming removed 3 bases from V and 4 bases from J; junction bases left unmatched: 8. Germline lookup yields CDR1 LGHNA and CDR2 YNFKEQ. This CDR3 comprises 18 residues. For the CDR3, the DNA is TGTGCCAGCAGCCATGGGGGACTAGCGGGAGGAGGCGCAGATACGCAGTATTTT. It specifies CASSHGGLAGGGADTQYF.

The chain links TRBV11-2 to TRBJ1-1; D perhaps matches TRBD1 (6 bases). The CDR3 sequence is 14 residues long. V gave up 6 bases and J gave up 3 bases, with 14 bases separating them. In germline, CDR1 is SGHAT, CDR2 FQNNGV. In nucleotides, the CDR3 is TGTGCCAGCAGACGTCCACAGGGACACACTGAAGCTTTCTTT. It codes for CASRRPQGHTEAFF.

The chain links TRBV9 to TRBJ2-2; D might be TRBD1 (5 bases). The germline CDR1 and CDR2 sequences are SGDLS and YYNGEE. The CDR3 totals 14 residues. With 3 bases removed from V and 9 bases from J, the gap between germline ends came to 15 bases. The CDR3 spells CASSEPSRARELFF. The CDR3 DNA reads as TGTGCCAGCAGCGAACCCAGCAGGGCCAGGGAGCTGTTTTTT.

This chain connects TRBV29-1 to TRBJ1-5; TRBD1 matches 8 bases. CDR3 length equals 13 residues. Per the germline V gene, CDR1 is SQVTM and CDR2 is ANQGSEA. Trimming cost V 4 bases and J 2 bases; bases outside gene matches: 1. The CDR3 sequence: CSVGGQGNQPQHF. DNA of the CDR3: TGCAGCGTTGGGGGACAGGGCAATCAGCCCCAGCATTTT.

The chain links TRBV2 to TRBJ1-1, with a possible D match to TRBD1 (5 bases). CDR1 and CDR2 (germline): SNHLY, FYNNEI. Trimming stripped 9 bases from V and 0 bases from J, with 23 bases between. The CDR3 runs to 17 residues. CDR3 loop: CARELRTTLKLNTEAFF. CDR3 DNA sequence: TGTGCCAGAGAGCTCAGGACAACCCTAAAATTGAACACTGAAGCTTTCTTT. Supplemented by reference TRBV2 and TRBJ1-1, the full variable domain reads EPEVTQTPSHQVTQMGQEVILRCVPISNHLYFYWYRQILGQKVEFLVSFYNNEISEKSEIFDDQFSVERPDGSNFTLKIRSTKLEDSAMYFCARELRTTLKLNTEAFFGQGTRLTVV.

This chain joins TRBV21-1 and TRBJ2-6. TRBV21-1 is classified as a pseudogene. There are 19 residues in the CDR3. CDR3 nucleotide sequence: TGTGCCAGCAGCAAATTTTGGGGTAGTAGGGACTCTGGGGCCAACGTCCTGACTTTC. Translation: CASSKFWGSRDSGANVLTF.

The rearrangement uses TRBV7-6 and TRBJ2-5; 8 bases are a match to TRBD2. The CDR3 is 16 residues long. The trim removed 4 bases at V and 4 bases at J, leaving 11 bases unmatched. CDR1 SGHVS and CDR2 FNYEAQ come from the germline V gene. In nucleotides, the CDR3 is TGTGCCAGCAGCTCCCGCGGACTAGCCCTAAGAGAGACCCAGTACTTC. This translates into CASSSRGLALRETQYF.

The chain recombines TRBV30 with TRBJ2-5, with 14 bases aligning to TRBD2. The CDR3 sequence is 15 residues long. CDR1 GTSNPN and CDR2 SVGIG come from the germline V gene (reference sequence). The V and J ends lost 5 bases and 5 bases, in that order; junction bases with no gene match: 7. The CDR3 sequence: CAWGTSGGAWETQYF. The CDR3 bases are TGTGCCTGGGGGACTAGCGGGGGAGCCTGGGAGACCCAGTACTTC.

This chain uses TRBV12-5 with TRBJ2-1; 8 positions match TRBD2. The CDR3 has 15 residues. Germline V gives CDR1 LGHNT, CDR2 FRNRAP. The V segment lost 7 bases and the J segment 4 bases; nucleotides outside the gene matches: 9. CDR3 bases: TGTGCTAGTGCCCTTAGCGGGATAGCATACAATGAGCAGTTCTTC. This gives the protein CASALSGIAYNEQFF.

The chain couples TRBV5-1 to TRBJ2-6; D possibly matches TRBD1 or TRBD2 (5 bases each). Germline lookup yields CDR1 SGHRS and CDR2 YFSETQ. CDR3 length equals 15 residues. Trimming cost V 5 bases and J 4 bases, with 13 bases left between them. CDR3 coding DNA: TGCGCCAGCAGTGATCAGGGAGCCGGGGCCAACGTCCTGACTTTC. This sequence encodes CASSDQGAGANVLTF.

This sequence joins TRBV7-8 and TRBJ1-2; D ambiguous. Germline V gene lookup returns CDR1 SGHVS and CDR2 FQNEAQ. This CDR3 spans 14 amino acids. V dropped 1 base and J dropped 5 bases, with 11 bases sitting between them. CDR3 bases: TGTGCCAGCAGCTTAGGACTTGGGGAGTATGGCTACACCTTC. This translates into CASSLGLGEYGYTF.

The gene calls are TRBV6-5 and TRBJ2-3, with D unresolved. The CDR3 consists of 13 residues. Trimming removed 9 bases from V and 1 base from J, with 11 bases in between. CDR1 is MNHEY, CDR2 SVGAGI, per germline. CDR3 nucleotides: TGTGCCAGTACTCCTCCAGGCACAGATACGCAGTATTTT. It specifies CASTPPGTDTQYF.

This chain's CDR3 is CASSVGKDTEAFF. The CDR3 nucleotides read TGTGCCAGCAGTGTGGGCAAAGACACTGAAGCTTTCTTT. This chain links TRBV6-4 with TRBJ1-1; D is undetermined. V lost 4 bases, J lost 3 bases, and 9 bases lay in between. CDR1 is MRHNA, CDR2 SNTAGT, per germline. There are 13 residues in the CDR3.

In this sample, this clone turned up a few times. This chain connects TRBV2 to TRBJ2-5; 7 positions match TRBD1. Germline V gene lookup returns CDR1 SNHLY and CDR2 FYNNEI. V was clipped by 7 bases and J by 2 bases; unmatched bases: 10. This CDR3 is built from 15 residues. The CDR3 DNA sequence: TGTGCCAGCACTCGAGGGACAGACCCTCAAGAGACCCAGTACTTC. Protein sequence: CASTRGTDPQETQYF.

The rearrangement uses TRBV5-3 and TRBJ2-7; D gene uncertain. TRBV5-3 is designated an ORF whose function remains uncertain. The V end lost 0 bases, the J end lost 5 bases, and 18 bases lay between the germline ends. This CDR3 spans 16 amino acids. CDR3 sequence (DNA): TGTGCCAGAAGCTTGGCCCAGACAATACTCACCCACGAGCAGTACTTC. Protein sequence: CARSLAQTILTHEQYF.

The V call is TRBV27, the J call TRBJ2-3; 9 positions match TRBD1. Germline assignment: CDR1 MNHEY and CDR2 SMNVEV (reference sequence). The trim removed 2 bases at V and 5 bases at J, leaving 5 bases unmatched. CDR3 size: 15 residues. CDR3 DNA: TGTGCCAGCAGTTTAGGGACAGGGTTCCTAGATACGCAGTATTTT. This codes for CASSLGTGFLDTQYF.

The chain has TRBV10-3 and TRBJ1-6; no reliable D call. V was trimmed by 8 bases and J by 8 bases, leaving 13 bases between them. Germline CDR1 ENHRY, CDR2 SYGVKD. There are 13 residues in the CDR3. CDR3 amino acids: CAIGETGDSPLHF. The CDR3 bases are TGTGCCATCGGGGAAACCGGGGATTCACCCCTCCACTTT.